A single sample is the source of the 3 T cell receptor beta chains below, sequenced in a study of cytomegalovirus exposure and HLA in healthy donors. The PCR contained 60 Vbeta and 13 Jbeta primers. Clones were sequenced by immunoSEQ multiplex PCR, and TCRdb holds only the in-frame ones, with some missing. The repertoire holds about 160,000 clones, with around 80% as singletons. The source material was PBMCs. The receptors were sampled from a woman in her forties or fifties in good health and CMV-seropositive.

The chain recombines TRBV5-1 with TRBJ2-3, with D possibly matching TRBD2 (6 bases). Germline V lookup: CDR1 SGHRS, CDR2 YFSETQ. The length of the CDR3 is 15 residues. The V end lost 4 bases, the J end lost 6 bases, and 18 bases lay between the germline ends. CDR3 DNA: TGCGCCAGCAGCGGCGGGACGGCTGAGTTTGATACGCAGTATTTT. Residues: CASSGGTAEFDTQYF.

V gene TRBV5-5 combines with J gene TRBJ1-4; D is undetermined. CDR1 and CDR2 (germline): SGHKS, YYEKEE (reference sequence). V lost 2 bases to trimming and J lost 0 bases, with 14 bases between them. This CDR3 comprises 17 residues. CDR3 protein: CASSFRPTRTTNEKLFF. DNA for the CDR3: TGTGCCAGCAGCTTCCGCCCTACGAGGACAACTAATGAAAAACTGTTTTTT.

The rearrangement uses TRBV30 and TRBJ2-5; tentatively, D is TRBD2 (6 bases). Looked up from germline, CDR1 is GTSNPN and CDR2 is SVGIG (reference sequence). CDR3 length equals 14 residues. Trimming took 8 bases from V and 2 from J, leaving 18 bases between them. The CDR3 sequence: CAVRFSRGQETQYF. CDR3 in DNA: TGTGCCGTAAGGTTCTCCCGGGGGCAAGAGACCCAGTACTTC.